The entry below gives a single T cell receptor beta chain sequence along with its context. TCRdb re-derived calls from the RT-PCR reads in MiXCR, one entry per CDR3 protein. The table lists 650,000 to 800,000 distinct CDR3 sequences, 14% of them singletons, with 3.6% in the top ten. Germline values: CDR1 LGHNA, CDR2 YNFKEQ. V lost 0 bases and J 0 bases, leaving 11 bases between the germline ends. CDR3 length equals 16 residues. This sequence originates from a female donor in good health, serving as a healthy control. The chain recombines TRBV4-2 with TRBJ1-2; D might be TRBD1 (6 bases). The sample comprised memory CD4+ T cells from blood. CDR3 sequence (DNA): TGTGCCAGCAGCCAAGATCCGACAGGTACTAACTATGGCTACACCTTC. Protein sequence: CASSQDPTGTNYGYTF.